What follows are 26 T cell receptor beta chains derived from one specimen sequenced in a study of blood T cells in healthy people across ages. Together with a sample-barcoded 5' primer, a J-beta primer mix was included in a second PCR lasting about 6 to 11 cycles. TCRdb re-analysed the 5' RACE reads in MiXCR, keeping a single row per CDR3 protein. The table includes 850,000 to 1,300,000 distinct CDR3 sequences, 40% to 45% detected once. The sample consisted of blood. Receptor source: a woman aged 55 to 70 in good health.

This chain connects TRBV20-1 to TRBJ2-1, with D perhaps matching TRBD2 (6 bases). The CDR3 length is 14 residues. Trimming removed 6 bases from V and 4 bases from J, with 16 bases in between. Germline V gene sequence: CDR1 DFQATT, CDR2 SNEGSKA (reference sequence). The CDR3 reads CSASRDWNYNEQFF. DNA of the CDR3: TGCAGTGCAAGCCGGGACTGGAATTACAATGAGCAGTTCTTC.

This clonotype was counted between two and nine times. Here the CDR3 DNA reads TGCAGCGTTGCCGCGGCTAACACAGATACGCAGTATTTT. Encoded protein: CSVAAANTDTQYF. The chain uses TRBV29-1 and TRBJ2-3; no firm D call. This CDR3 comprises 13 residues. Germline loops: CDR1 SQVTM, CDR2 ANQGSEA. V was clipped by 4 bases and J by 2 bases, with 10 bases between them.

Concerning this clonotype: The junction does not match germline at one end; this may be a read error. V gene TRBV27 combines with J gene TRBJ2-4, with 7 bases lining up with TRBD2. Per germline, CDR1 MNHEY and CDR2 SMNVEV (reference sequence). This CDR3 region has 14 residues. DNA for the CDR3: TGTGCCAGCAGCTCAGCGGGGTGGGAAAACATTCGGTACTTC. Its translation is CASSSAGWENIRYF.

The rearrangement links TRBV6-2 or TRBV6-3 to TRBJ1-2; D is uncertain. Deletions cut 5 bases from V and 13 bases from J, with 17 bases between. There are 12 residues in the CDR3. The germline V gene encodes CDR1 MNHEY and CDR2 SVGEGT. CDR3: CASSRGGQIVTF. The CDR3 bases are TGTGCCAGCAGTCGCGGTGGGCAGATCGTCACCTTC.

Only a few counts were recorded for this clonotype. The chain links TRBV28 to TRBJ2-7, with D uncertain. This CDR3 comprises 15 residues. V was shortened by 7 bases and J by 3 bases, with 19 bases between the two germline ends. From germline, CDR1 is MDHEN and CDR2 SYDVKM. CDR3 nucleotide sequence: TGTGCCAGCACCTCCCCCGGCGCAGACAACTACGAGCAGTACTTC. Translation gives CASTSPGADNYEQYF. The variable domain in full, completed from reference TRBV28 and TRBJ2-7, reads DVKVTQSSRYLVKRTGEKVFLECVQDMDHENMFWYRQDPGLGLRLIYFSYDVKMKEKGDIPEGYSVSREKKERFSLILESASTNQTSMYLCASTSPGADNYEQYFGPGTRLTVT.

This clonotype was recorded only once. The chain combines TRBV12-3 or TRBV12-4 with TRBJ1-5; 9 bases are a match to TRBD1. This CDR3 has 14 amino acids. The V gene end was trimmed by 8 bases and the J gene end by 7 bases; junction bases not matched to a gene: 9. The CDR3 nucleotides are TGTGCCAGCTACGGGACAGGGCTCGGACAGCCCCAGCATTTT. This sequence encodes CASYGTGLGQPQHF.

V is TRBV9 and J is TRBJ2-5, with TRBD2 matching over 8 bases. Trimming removed 2 bases from V and 11 bases from J; junction bases left unmatched: 11. The CDR3 spans 14 residues. Germline CDR1 and CDR2: SGDLS and YYNGEE. The CDR3 DNA reads as TGTGCCAGCAGCGTCGGGGACGGGGGGGATGAGCAGTACTTC. Translated: CASSVGDGGDEQYF.

This sequence joins TRBV6-6 and TRBJ2-4; possibly TRBD2 for D (5 bases). Germline V CDR1 and CDR2: MNHNY, SVGAGI (reference sequence). With 5 bases removed from V and 13 bases from J, the gap between germline ends came to 21 bases. The CDR3 sequence is 14 residues long. The CDR3 reads CASSANRVGDGQYF. CDR3 sequence (DNA): TGTGCCAGCAGTGCCAATCGGGTCGGGGATGGGCAGTACTTC.

The chain carries TRBV5-1 and TRBJ2-5; 13 nucleotides agree with TRBD2. The CDR3 spans 21 residues. V was pared by 3 bases and J by 4 bases, with 21 bases of the junction left unmatched. In germline, CDR1 is SGHRS, CDR2 YFSETQ. In nucleotides, the CDR3 is TGCGCCAGCAGCTCCGGGACTAGCGGGATTCAGGGACCCAATTTCAGAGAGACCCAGTACTTC. Its translation is CASSSGTSGIQGPNFRETQYF.

This clonotype has a handful of counts. CDR3 nucleotide sequence: TGTGCCAGCAGCCCAGGACAGGCCGGAAAATCCTACGAGCAGTACTTC. This sequence encodes CASSPGQAGKSYEQYF. This chain uses TRBV7-9 with TRBJ2-7; the match to TRBD1 covers 7 bases. V lost 5 bases to trimming and J lost 1 base; unmatched junction nucleotides: 11. The CDR3 extends over 16 amino acids. Germline-derived CDR1 and CDR2 are SEHNR and FQNEAQ (reference sequence).

The chain has TRBV5-1 and TRBJ2-1; TRBD2 agrees at 15 bases. CDR1 and CDR2 (germline): SGHRS, YFSETQ. This CDR3 has 17 amino acids. Trimming cost V 3 bases and J 7 bases; bases outside gene matches: 8. The CDR3 protein is CASSYRTSGRAGNEQFF. For the CDR3, the DNA is TGCGCCAGCAGCTACCGGACTAGCGGGAGGGCCGGGAATGAGCAGTTCTTC. Full variable domain (rest looked up from reference TRBV5-1 and TRBJ2-1): KAGVTQTPRYLIKTRGQQVTLSCSPISGHRSVSWYQQTPGQGLQFLFEYFSETQRNKGNFPGRFSGRQFSNSRSEMNVSTLELGDSALYLCASSYRTSGRAGNEQFFGPGTRLTVL.

The chain combines TRBV10-2 with TRBJ2-1; 7 nucleotides match TRBD2. The CDR3 length is 14 residues. Germline values: CDR1 WSHSY, CDR2 SAAADI. J lost 2 bases, V lost 7 bases, and 5 bases had no gene match. The CDR3 reads CASTAGVAYNEQFF. In DNA form, the CDR3 reads TGCGCCAGCACGGCGGGAGTAGCCTACAATGAGCAGTTCTTC.

The rearrangement uses TRBV18 and TRBJ2-5, with 10 bases lining up with TRBD2. This CDR3 has 16 residues. The trim removed 4 bases at V and 11 bases at J, leaving 16 bases unmatched. Germline CDR1 is KGHSH and CDR2 is LQKENI. DNA of the CDR3: TGTGCCAGCTCACTAAGGAGCGGGAGGGCCGTTGGTGAGCAGTACTTC. Residues: CASSLRSGRAVGEQYF.

The chain couples TRBV28 to TRBJ1-2; a weak D match, TRBD1 (6 bases). V was pared by 4 bases and J by 3 bases, with 18 bases between. Looked up from germline, CDR1 is MDHEN and CDR2 is SYDVKM. This CDR3 has 16 amino acids. The CDR3 region is CASSSHEGGGHYGYTF. Written as DNA, the CDR3 is TGTGCCAGCAGTTCCCATGAGGGGGGGGGACACTATGGCTACACCTTC.

The chain joins TRBV7-9 to TRBJ2-1, with D uncertain. Per germline, CDR1 SEHNR and CDR2 FQNEAQ (reference sequence). Trimming cost V 2 bases and J 3 bases, with 8 bases left between them. The CDR3 has 14 amino acids. The CDR3 DNA is TGTGCCAGCAGCTTAAATGATTACTACAATGAGCAGTTCTTC. Translated, it gives CASSLNDYYNEQFF.

This clonotype was counted a single time. The genes are TRBV11-2 and TRBJ2-3, with TRBD2 matching over 8 bases. The CDR3 is 17 residues long. The ends lost 2 bases at V and 6 bases at J; junction bases unmatched: 13. Germline assignment: CDR1 SGHAT and CDR2 FQNNGV. The CDR3 loop is CASSLWRLANKGDTQYF. CDR3 nucleotides: TGTGCCAGCAGCTTATGGAGACTAGCGAATAAGGGGGATACGCAGTATTTT.

This clonotype was counted between two and nine times. The chain links TRBV12-3 or TRBV12-4 to TRBJ1-1; TRBD1 is a possible D gene (6 bases). V shed 3 bases and J shed 11 bases, with 13 bases lying between them. This CDR3 has 12 residues. CDR3 sequence reads: CASSLNAQGAFF. In DNA, the CDR3 is TGTGCCAGCAGTTTGAATGCTCAGGGGGCTTTCTTT.

This clonotype was detected a few times. The chain links TRBV3-1 to TRBJ1-1; D uncertain. The V gene lost 5 bases and the J gene lost 7 bases, with 8 bases spanning the gap. This CDR3 comprises 11 residues. Germline CDR1 reads LGHDT; CDR2 reads YNNKEL (reference sequence). CDR3 protein: CASSDPVEAFF. The CDR3 DNA sequence: TGTGCCAGCAGCGACCCCGTTGAAGCTTTCTTT.

This chain links TRBV25-1 with TRBJ2-1; D might be TRBD1 (6 bases). Trimming took off 1 base at V and 7 bases at J, with 20 bases between the two ends. CDR1 is MGHDK and CDR2 is SYGVNS in the germline V gene. The CDR3 has 17 amino acids. The CDR3 is CASSESVAVIQGNEQFF. In DNA, the CDR3 is TGTGCCAGCAGTGAATCTGTAGCTGTCATACAGGGTAATGAGCAGTTCTTC.

The rearrangement uses TRBV11-1 and TRBJ2-3, with D maybe TRBD1 (6 bases). CDR3 length: 15 amino acids. Trimming stripped 0 bases from V and 0 bases from J, with 7 bases between. Germline V CDR1 and CDR2: SGHAT, FQDESV (reference sequence). For the CDR3, the DNA is TGTGCCAGCAGCTTAGCGCAGGGGAGCACAGATACGCAGTATTTT. The encoded protein is CASSLAQGSTDTQYF.

The rearrangement uses TRBV9 and TRBJ2-7, with 7 bases that match TRBD2. Germline V lookup: CDR1 SGDLS, CDR2 YYNGEE. The CDR3 length is 15 residues. Trimming at V came to 7 bases and at J to 3 bases, leaving 13 bases not matched to a gene. CDR3 region: CASAGLESGIYEQYF. The CDR3 coding sequence is TGTGCCAGCGCAGGGCTTGAGAGCGGGATCTACGAGCAGTACTTC.

This clonotype was seen a few times. The V gene is TRBV12-3 or TRBV12-4, the J gene TRBJ2-1; 12 bases fit TRBD2. The CDR3 covers 16 residues. V gave up 3 bases and J gave up 0 bases; unmatched junction bases: 0. CDR3 nucleotide sequence: TGTGCCAGCAGTTTGACTAGCGGGGGCTCCTACAATGAGCAGTTCTTC. Amino acids: CASSLTSGGSYNEQFF.

The sample holds a few counts of this clonotype. The rearrangement uses TRBV27 and TRBJ2-7; a possible D gene is TRBD2 (5 bases). Trimming pared 6 bases from V and 0 bases from J, leaving 12 bases between. There are 14 residues in the CDR3. The germline V gene encodes CDR1 MNHEY and CDR2 SMNVEV (reference sequence). The CDR3 protein is CASSLRGHSYEQYF. The CDR3 coding sequence is TGTGCCAGCAGCTTACGAGGGCACTCCTACGAGCAGTACTTC.

Remarks on this clonotype: A read error may be the cause here, since a much bigger clone is one base away. The genes are TRBV7-2 and TRBJ2-5, with 13 positions matching TRBD2. CDR3 length: 15 amino acids. CDR1 SGHTA and CDR2 FQGNSA come from the germline V gene. The CDR3 protein is CAGSFIAGTSGEQYF. CDR3 in DNA: TGTGCCGGCAGCTTTATAGCCGGGACTAGCGGGGAGCAGTACTTC.

The chain is built from TRBV20-1 and TRBJ2-5, with 9 bases matching TRBD2. CDR3 length: 15 residues. Germline CDR1 reads DFQATT; CDR2 reads SNEGSKA (reference sequence). After removal of 4 bases from V and 5 bases from J, the junction contained 11 bases not matched to a gene. CDR3 sequence reads: CSATRLAEWGETQYF. The CDR3, as DNA: TGCAGTGCTACTCGACTAGCGGAATGGGGGGAGACCCAGTACTTC.

This clonotype has a single count. The junction shows a germline mismatch at one end, possibly a read error. The chain joins TRBV5-1 to TRBJ1-2, with D unresolved. The CDR3 has 13 residues. Germline V lookup: CDR1 SGHRS, CDR2 YFSETQ. The CDR3 is CASNEDRNYGHTF. DNA for the CDR3: TGCGCCAGCAACGAGGACCGAAACTATGGCCACACCTTC.